These 10 T cell receptor delta chains originate from one sample sequenced in a study of Vδ1+ human thymocytes. Study conclusions and caveats: Thymic TRG and TRD repertoires appeared highly polyclonal.

Extracted RNA was reverse transcribed into cDNA. The CDR3 regions were amplified by multiplex PCR from V-gene primers to a constant-region primer. TCRdb reran clone calling via CATT on the multiplex PCR reads. The profile covers about 55,000 delta-chain clones, with about a sixth appearing a single time and under 0.55% taken by the ten largest. No cognate antigen is known for these TCRs. The sample was Vdelta1+ gamma-delta thymocytes from the thymus. Subset of the sample: FACS-sorted CD3+ TCRalphabeta- TCRVdelta1+ TCRVdelta2- thymocytes. The receptor set was obtained from a boy under three years old who had congenital heart surgery.

The gene calls are TRDV1 and TRDJ1, with 10 bases that match TRDD3. J was trimmed by 0 bases and V by 2 bases; bases with no gene match: 15. From germline, CDR1 is TSWWSYY and CDR2 QGS. The CDR3 has 20 amino acids. In DNA, the CDR3 is TGTGCTCTTGGGGAAGGGGATGACGTGGGGGATACCCCATACACCGATAAACTCATCTTT. Encoded protein: CALGEGDDVGDTPYTDKLIF.

This clone was seen only a few times. This chain connects TRDV1 to TRDJ1, with TRDD3 matching 9 bases. Germline values: CDR1 TSWWSYY, CDR2 QGS. V gave up 0 bases and J gave up 2 bases; unmatched junction bases: 16. CDR3 length equals 20 residues. The CDR3 sequence: CALGELGGIFVLGETDKLIF. CDR3 DNA sequence: TGTGCTCTTGGGGAACTGGGCGGAATCTTCGTACTGGGGGAAACCGATAAACTCATCTTT.

In its sample, this clone was seen a few times. V gene TRDV1 combines with J gene TRDJ2; TRDD3 might be the D (8 bases). This CDR3 comprises 23 residues. Germline loops: CDR1 TSWWSYY, CDR2 QGS. The V end was cut by 0 bases, the J end by 0 bases, with 29 bases between. For the CDR3, the DNA is TGTGCTCTTGGGGAACTGCCTCGTTTCCTACGAGGGATACGCGCTGCTTTGACAGCACAACTCTTCTTT. Amino acid sequence: CALGELPRFLRGIRAALTAQLFF.

The gene calls are TRDV1 and TRDJ1, with D perhaps assigned TRDD2 or TRDD3 (6 bases each). The CDR3 extends over 22 amino acids. V dropped 1 base and J dropped 0 bases, with 30 bases sitting between them. Germline V CDR1 and CDR2: TSWWSYY, QGS. CDR3 bases: TGTGCTCTTGGGGAACCGATCTTGCCTTCCGCGATATGGGGGCCGTACACCGATAAACTCATCTTT. Protein product: CALGEPILPSAIWGPYTDKLIF.

There are a few counts of this clone. The rearrangement joins TRDV1 to TRDJ1, with TRDD3 identical over 8 bases. CDR3 size: 23 residues. The junction had 26 bases not matched to a gene; V was cut back by 2 bases and J by 0 bases. CDR1 TSWWSYY and CDR2 QGS come from the germline V gene. The CDR3 region is CALGEGPLSALLGGLLHTDKLIF. CDR3 nucleotides: TGTGCTCTTGGGGAAGGTCCCCTATCTGCGTTACTGGGGGGTCTATTACACACCGATAAACTCATCTTT.

This clone was counted only a few times. This chain joins TRDV1 and TRDJ1; D tentatively reads TRDD2 or TRDD3 (6 bases each). CDR3 size: 19 residues. CDR1 is TSWWSYY, CDR2 QGS, per germline. V dropped 0 bases and J dropped 2 bases, with 22 bases sitting between them. The CDR3 is CALGELGSYAWGLTDKLIF. In nucleotides, the CDR3 is TGTGCTCTTGGGGAACTCGGCTCCTACGCTTGGGGGTTAACCGATAAACTCATCTTT.

V is TRDV1 and J is TRDJ1; 10 bases map to TRDD3. CDR1 TSWWSYY and CDR2 QGS come from the germline V gene. The V segment lost 2 bases and the J segment 2 bases; nucleotides outside the gene matches: 20. The CDR3 extends over 21 amino acids. The CDR3 coding sequence is TGTGCTCTTGGGGAATCTAAGGCTCACTTAGTGGTACTGGGGGATACCGATAAACTCATCTTT. Translating it yields CALGESKAHLVVLGDTDKLIF.

This clone showed up just a few times. This rearrangement joins TRDV1 to TRDJ1; no reliable D call. Trimming shortened V by 3 bases and J by 0 bases, and 5 bases separated the two germline ends. The germline V gene encodes CDR1 TSWWSYY and CDR2 QGS. This CDR3 comprises 13 residues. The CDR3 sequence: CALGDWYTDKLIF. The DNA of the CDR3 is TGTGCTCTTGGGGATTGGTACACCGATAAACTCATCTTT.

The chain uses TRDV1 and TRDJ1; 10 bases fit TRDD3. Germline lookup yields CDR1 TSWWSYY and CDR2 QGS. Germline trimming cut 1 base from V and 10 bases from J; bases unmatched to any gene: 21. CDR3 length: 19 residues. CDR3 sequence: CALGEPSTGGSHPPCGLIF. DNA of the CDR3: TGTGCTCTTGGGGAACCGTCCACTGGGGGATCTCACCCCCCTTGTGGACTCATCTTT.

This rearrangement joins TRDV1 to TRDJ1; 10 bases fit TRDD3. J lost 0 bases, V lost 1 base, and 17 bases had no gene match. Germline V CDR1 and CDR2: TSWWSYY, QGS. There are 21 residues in the CDR3. The DNA for the CDR3 is TGTGCTCTTGGGGAACCCCGCATTCCCATACCTACTGGGGGATACACCGATAAACTCATCTTT. Its protein product is CALGEPRIPIPTGGYTDKLIF.